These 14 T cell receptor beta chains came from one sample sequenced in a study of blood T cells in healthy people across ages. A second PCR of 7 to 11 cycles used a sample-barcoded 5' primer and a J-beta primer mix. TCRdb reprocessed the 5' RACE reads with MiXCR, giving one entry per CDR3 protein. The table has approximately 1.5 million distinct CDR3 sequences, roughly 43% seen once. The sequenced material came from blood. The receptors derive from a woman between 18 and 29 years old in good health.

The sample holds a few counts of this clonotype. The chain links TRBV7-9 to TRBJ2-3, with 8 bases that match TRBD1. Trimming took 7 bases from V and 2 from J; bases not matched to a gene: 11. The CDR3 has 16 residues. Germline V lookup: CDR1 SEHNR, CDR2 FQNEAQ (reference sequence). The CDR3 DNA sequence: TGTGCCAGCATCCTGTGGCAGGGGGCCTTCACAGATACGCAGTATTTT. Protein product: CASILWQGAFTDTQYF.

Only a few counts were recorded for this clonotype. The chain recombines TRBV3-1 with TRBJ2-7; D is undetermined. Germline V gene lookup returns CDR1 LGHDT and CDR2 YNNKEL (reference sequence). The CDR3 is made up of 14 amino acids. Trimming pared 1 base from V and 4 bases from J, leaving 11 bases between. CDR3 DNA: TGTGCCAGCAGCCAAGTAAGGCCGAATTACGAGCAGTACTTC. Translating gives CASSQVRPNYEQYF.

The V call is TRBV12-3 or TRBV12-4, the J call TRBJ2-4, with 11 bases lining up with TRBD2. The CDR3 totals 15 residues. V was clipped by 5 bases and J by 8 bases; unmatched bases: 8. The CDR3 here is CASSALAGGKDIQYF. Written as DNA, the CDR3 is TGTGCCAGCAGTGCCCTAGCGGGAGGTAAAGACATTCAGTACTTC.

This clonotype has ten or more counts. The CDR3 coding sequence is TGTGCCAGCAGCTTGAGGCGGTACAATGAGCAGTTCTTC. It yields the protein CASSLRRYNEQFF. The chain employs TRBV5-6 and TRBJ2-1; no clear D. CDR3 length: 13 amino acids. The germline CDR1 and CDR2 sequences are SGHDT and YYEEEE. V was trimmed by 1 base and J by 4 bases, leaving 6 bases between them.

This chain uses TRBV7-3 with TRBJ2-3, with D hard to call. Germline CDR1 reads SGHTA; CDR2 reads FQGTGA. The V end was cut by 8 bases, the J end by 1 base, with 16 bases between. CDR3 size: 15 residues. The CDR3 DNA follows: TGTGCCAGCGCTCCCGATCGGGCGCGCACAGATACGCAGTATTTT. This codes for CASAPDRARTDTQYF. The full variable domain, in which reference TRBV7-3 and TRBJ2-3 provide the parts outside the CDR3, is GAGVSQTPSNKVTEKGKYVELRCDPISGHTALYWYRQSLGQGPEFLIYFQGTGAADDSGLPNDRFFAVRPEGSVSTLKIQRTERGDSAVYLCASAPDRARTDTQYFGPGTRLTVL.

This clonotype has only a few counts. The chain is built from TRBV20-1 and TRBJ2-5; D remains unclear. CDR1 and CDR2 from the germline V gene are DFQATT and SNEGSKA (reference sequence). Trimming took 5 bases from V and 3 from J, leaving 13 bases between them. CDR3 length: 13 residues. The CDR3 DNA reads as TGCAGTGCTCTGAGACCCGTGGAAGAGACCCAGTACTTC. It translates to CSALRPVEETQYF.

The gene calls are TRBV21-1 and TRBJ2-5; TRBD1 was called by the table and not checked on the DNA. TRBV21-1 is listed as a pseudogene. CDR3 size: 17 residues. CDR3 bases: TGTGCCAGCAGCAAAGTCAGCAGGGGGGTCGGAGGAGAGACCCAGTACTTC. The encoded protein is CASSKVSRGVGGETQYF.

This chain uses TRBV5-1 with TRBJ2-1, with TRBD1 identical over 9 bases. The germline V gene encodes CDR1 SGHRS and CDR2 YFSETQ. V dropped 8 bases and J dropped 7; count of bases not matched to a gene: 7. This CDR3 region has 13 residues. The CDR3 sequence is CARGTGRKNEQFF. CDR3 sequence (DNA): TGCGCCAGGGGGACAGGGCGAAAGAATGAGCAGTTCTTC.

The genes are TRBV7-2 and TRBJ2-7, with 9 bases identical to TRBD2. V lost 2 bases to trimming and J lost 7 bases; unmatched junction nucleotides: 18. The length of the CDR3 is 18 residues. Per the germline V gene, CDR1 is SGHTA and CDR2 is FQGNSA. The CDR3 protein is CASSLWAGVAGANNEQYF. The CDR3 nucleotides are TGTGCCAGCAGCTTATGGGCGGGGGTAGCGGGGGCAAACAATGAGCAGTACTTC.

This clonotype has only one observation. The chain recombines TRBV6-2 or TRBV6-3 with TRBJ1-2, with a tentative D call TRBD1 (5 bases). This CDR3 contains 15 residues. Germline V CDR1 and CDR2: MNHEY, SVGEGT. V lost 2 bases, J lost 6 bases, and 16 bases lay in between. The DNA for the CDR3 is TGTGCCAGCAGTTACGGGACCGGGAATCTGGATGGCTACACCTTC. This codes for CASSYGTGNLDGYTF.

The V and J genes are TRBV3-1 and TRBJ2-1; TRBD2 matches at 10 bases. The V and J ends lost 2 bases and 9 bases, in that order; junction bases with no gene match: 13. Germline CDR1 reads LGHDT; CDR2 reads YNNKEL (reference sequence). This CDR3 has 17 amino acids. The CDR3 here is CASSQSWAASGGCEQFF. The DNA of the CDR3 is TGTGCCAGCAGCCAATCTTGGGCCGCTAGCGGGGGTTGTGAGCAGTTCTTC.

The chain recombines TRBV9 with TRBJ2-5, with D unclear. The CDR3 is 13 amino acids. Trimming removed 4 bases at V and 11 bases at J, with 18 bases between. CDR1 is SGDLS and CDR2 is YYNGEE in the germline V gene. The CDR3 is CASSPTGWNEQYF. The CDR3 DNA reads TGTGCCAGCAGCCCTACCGGTTGGAATGAGCAGTACTTC.

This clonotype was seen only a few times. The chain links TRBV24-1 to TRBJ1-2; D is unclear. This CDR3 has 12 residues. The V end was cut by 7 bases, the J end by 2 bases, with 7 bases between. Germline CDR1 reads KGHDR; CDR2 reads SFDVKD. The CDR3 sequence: CATSSGNYGYTF. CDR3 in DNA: TGTGCCACCAGCTCCGGGAACTATGGCTACACCTTC.

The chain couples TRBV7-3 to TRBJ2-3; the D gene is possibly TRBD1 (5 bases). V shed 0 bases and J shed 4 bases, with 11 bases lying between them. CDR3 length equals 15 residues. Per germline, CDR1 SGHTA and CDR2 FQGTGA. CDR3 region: CASSLTFRAADTQYF. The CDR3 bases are TGTGCCAGCAGCTTAACGTTCAGGGCTGCAGATACGCAGTATTTT.